This TCR beta chain was recorded in a study of identical twins. This clonotype was counted between two and nine times. As yet, its antigen is unknown. Whole-study findings and limits: The study found that models underestimated out-of-frame TCR alpha sharing in monozygotic twins.

The CDR3 runs 15 residues. V was cut by 1 base and J by 0 bases, with 7 bases left in between. CDR1 SGHTA and CDR2 FQGTGA come from the germline V gene. TCRdb fed the 5' RACE reads into MiXCR, producing one record per CDR3 protein. The profile covers hundreds of thousands of distinct CDR3 sequences, with about a fifth appearing a single time and approximately 0.49% taken by the ten largest. This sample was also put to use in a study of yellow fever vaccine responses in identical twins.

The chain combines TRBV7-3 with TRBJ1-5, with D tentatively TRBD1 (5 bases). The specimen was CD4+ T cells sorted from blood. The clonotype originates from a woman aged 18-35 years in good health. The CDR3 coding sequence is TGTGCCAGCAGCTTAATGGGGGGTAGCAATCAGCCCCAGCATTTT. As protein: CASSLMGGSNQPQHF.